This T cell receptor beta chain was documented in a study of blood T cell repertoires in COVID-19. Measured with immunoSEQ multiplex PCR; TCRdb has only the in-frame clones, and not every one. The table shows 100,000 or so clones, with 92% occurring only once. Germline V CDR1 and CDR2: SGHVS, FQNEAQ. V gave up 2 bases and J gave up 2 bases; unmatched junction bases: 4. The CDR3 sequence is 16 residues long. The chain joins TRBV7-8 to TRBJ1-2; 11 nucleotides agree with TRBD1. Sequences were obtained from peripheral blood. The TCR was taken from a man aged 50-60 years with active COVID-19. Written as DNA, the CDR3 is TGTGCCAGCAGCTTATGGACAGGGGGCACGAACTATGGCTACACCTTC. Translated, it gives CASSLWTGGTNYGYTF.